This TCR beta chain came from a study of OX40 agonist ivuxolimab in advanced cancers. In terms of the full investigation: Ivuxolimab was an agonistic, fully human IgG2 monoclonal antibody directed against OX40 (CD134), a costimulatory receptor. The purpose of peripheral TCRbeta sequencing was to test whether ivuxolimab changed TCR sequence diversity and led to clonal T-cell expansion. The monotherapy dose-escalation portion (N of about 47 patients) of the phase I ivuxolimab trial is reported in the paper. Intravenous ivuxolimab was administered to patients every 2 weeks at six dose levels: 0.01, 0.1, 0.3, 1.5, 3 and 10 mg/kg. Patients were allowed to have had prior anti-PD-1, anti-PD-L1 or anti-CTLA-4 therapy, and around 40% of the dose-escalation patients had previously received checkpoint inhibitors. The dose-escalation cohort was over 70% male with a mean age of about 58 years, ranging from roughly 20 to 80. Of the approximately 53 patients in dose escalation, approximately 20 had hepatocellular carcinoma, about 15 had melanoma, 9 had renal cell carcinoma and 9 had head and neck cancer. Partial responses were achieved by three dose-escalation patients, of whom one had hepatocellular carcinoma and two had cutaneous melanoma.

Including the terminal cysteine and phenylalanine, the CDR3 comprises 15 residues. The entry retains the CDR3 DNA only, 45 bases that are in frame from base 1. The V and J ends are trimmed by 4 bases and 1 base, leaving 12 bases between them. In the germline V gene, CDR1 corresponds to MNHEY and CDR2 to SVGAGI. This clone has a single count. Its antigen is not yet known. Base qualities are not at hand, and no much larger clone is one base apart. What the authors observed across the whole study: Clonal expansion of both CD4+ and CD8+ blood T cells was observed from baseline to week 6 at doses 0.1 to 3.0 mg/kg. Low levels of normalized T-cell clonal expansion were also seen in some patients who did not respond. The antigen specificity of the clonally expanded peripheral T cells was not determined. After ivuxolimab, expanded clones were on average more numerous among CD8+ T cells than among CD4+ T cells. Partial responders in the 0.1-3.0 mg/kg groups had among the lowest normalized peripheral clonal expansion, especially among CD8+ T cells.

Patients with autoimmune disease history or receiving systemic immunosuppression were excluded from the trial. Peripheral blood for TCR sequencing was collected from all dose cohorts at baseline, on cycle 4 day 1, and on cycle 7 day 1. Samples came from an open-label, multicenter, first-in-human phase I dose-escalation trial of ivuxolimab. Adults with locally advanced or metastatic head and neck squamous cell, hepatocellular, melanoma or renal cell carcinoma were enrolled in the trial. Before TCR sequencing, CD4+ T cells and CD8+ T cells were sorted from peripheral blood as separate populations. To sequence the TCRbeta CDR3 region, genomic DNA was isolated from the sorted cells. TCRbeta CDR3 regions were sequenced using the immunoSEQ Assay. This is the immuneACCESS table as TCRdb keeps it, with only in-frame sequences that have V and J called. A part of the clones is gone; compared with another copy, unresolved V genes explain less than half, and the rest is unexplained. For this sample the table gives around 70,000 clones, of which roughly 82% were detected only once. More than 0.95% of the sample goes to the ten largest clones.

Here the sequenced sample was CD4+ or CD8+ T cells sorted from blood, taken in a trial of the OX40 agonist ivuxolimab. The V and J segments used are TRBV6-5 and TRBJ2-3; the D gene is perhaps TRBD1, from 6 matching bases. This receptor was taken from an adult with an advanced solid tumor such as melanoma, head and neck, liver or kidney cancer. The CDR3 here reads CASSSTGYGTDTQYF. The DNA is TGTGCCAGCAGTTCTACAGGGTATGGCACAGATACGCAGTATTTT.